This TCR beta chain was identified during a study of cytomegalovirus exposure and HLA in healthy donors. Points from the study as a whole: In the roughly 130 validation repertoires, a later analysis found that first-cohort TCR clusters tended to co-occur.

In this sample, this clone turned up once. Its antigen is unidentified. Clones were read by immunoSEQ multiplex PCR, and TCRdb kept only the in-frame ones, dropping some. Of around 220,000 clones listed, around 88% were seen once; the top ten hold around 3%. This clonotype originated in a woman in her late teens or twenties in good health and CMV-seronegative. Sequencing was carried out using PBMCs.

CDR3 nucleotide sequence: TGCGCCAGCAGCGATCGGATGGGGGGGGCGACTGAAGCTTTCTTT. Translated: CASSDRMGGATEAFF. The V call is TRBV5-1, the J call TRBJ1-1; D may be TRBD1 (6 bases). V lost 4 bases, J lost 5 bases, and 18 bases lay in between. The germline V gene encodes CDR1 SGHRS and CDR2 YFSETQ. The CDR3 loop spans 15 amino acids.